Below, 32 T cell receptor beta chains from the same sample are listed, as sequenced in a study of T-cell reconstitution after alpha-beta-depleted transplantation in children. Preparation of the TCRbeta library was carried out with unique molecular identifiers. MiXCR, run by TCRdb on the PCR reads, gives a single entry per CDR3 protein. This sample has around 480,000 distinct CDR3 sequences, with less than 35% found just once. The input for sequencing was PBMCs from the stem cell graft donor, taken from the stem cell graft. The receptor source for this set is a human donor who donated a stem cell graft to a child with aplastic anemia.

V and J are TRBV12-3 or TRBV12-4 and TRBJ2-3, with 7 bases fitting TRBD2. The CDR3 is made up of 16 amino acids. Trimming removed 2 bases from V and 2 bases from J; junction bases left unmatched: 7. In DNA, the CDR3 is TGTGCCAGCAGTTTAATAGCGGGCGTGGTCACAGATACGCAGTATTTT. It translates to CASSLIAGVVTDTQYF.

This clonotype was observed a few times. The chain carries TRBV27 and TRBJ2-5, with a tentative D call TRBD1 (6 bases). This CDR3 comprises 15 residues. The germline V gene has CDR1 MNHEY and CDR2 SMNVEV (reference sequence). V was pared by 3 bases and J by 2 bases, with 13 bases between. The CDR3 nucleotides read TGTGCCAGCAGTTTTACCCGGGACACACAAGAGACCCAGTACTTC. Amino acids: CASSFTRDTQETQYF.

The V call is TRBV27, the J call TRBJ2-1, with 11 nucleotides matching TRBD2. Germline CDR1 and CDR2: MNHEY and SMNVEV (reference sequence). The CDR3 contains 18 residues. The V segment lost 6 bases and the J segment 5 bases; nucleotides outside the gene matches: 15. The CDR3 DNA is TGTGCCAGCAGCACGGAATTTAGCGGGAGGGCACCACACAATGAGCAGTTCTTC. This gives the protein CASSTEFSGRAPHNEQFF.

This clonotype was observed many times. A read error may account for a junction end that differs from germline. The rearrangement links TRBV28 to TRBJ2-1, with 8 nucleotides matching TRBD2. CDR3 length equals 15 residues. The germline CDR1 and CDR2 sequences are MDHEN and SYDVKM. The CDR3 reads CASSLLAGSYNEQFF. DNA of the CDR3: TGCGCCAGCAGCCTTCTAGCGGGCTCCTACAATGAGCAGTTCTTC.

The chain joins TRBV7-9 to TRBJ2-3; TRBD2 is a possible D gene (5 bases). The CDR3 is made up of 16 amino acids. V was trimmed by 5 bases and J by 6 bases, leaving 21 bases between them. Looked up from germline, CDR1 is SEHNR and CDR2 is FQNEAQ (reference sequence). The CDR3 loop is CASSPRASRRIDTQYF. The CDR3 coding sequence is TGTGCCAGCAGCCCCCGGGCTAGCCGGAGAATCGATACGCAGTATTTT.

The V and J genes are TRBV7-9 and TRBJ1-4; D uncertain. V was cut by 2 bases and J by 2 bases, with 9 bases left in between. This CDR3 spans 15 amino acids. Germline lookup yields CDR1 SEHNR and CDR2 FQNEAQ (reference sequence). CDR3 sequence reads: CASSLNLGTNEKLFF. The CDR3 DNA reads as TGTGCCAGCAGCTTAAATCTGGGCACTAATGAAAAACTGTTTTTT.

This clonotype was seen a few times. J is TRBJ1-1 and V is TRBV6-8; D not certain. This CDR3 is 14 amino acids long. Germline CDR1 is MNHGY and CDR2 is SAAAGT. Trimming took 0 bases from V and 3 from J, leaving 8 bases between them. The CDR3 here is CASSYSGSYTEAFF. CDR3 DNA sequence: TGTGCCAGCAGTTACTCCGGCTCCTACACTGAAGCTTTCTTT.

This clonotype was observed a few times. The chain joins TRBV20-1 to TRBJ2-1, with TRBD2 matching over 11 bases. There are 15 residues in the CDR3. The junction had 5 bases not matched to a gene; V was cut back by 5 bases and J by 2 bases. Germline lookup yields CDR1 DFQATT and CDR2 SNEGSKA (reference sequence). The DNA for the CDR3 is TGCAGTGCTCATCCACTAGCGGGAGCCTACAATGAGCAGTTCTTC. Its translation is CSAHPLAGAYNEQFF.

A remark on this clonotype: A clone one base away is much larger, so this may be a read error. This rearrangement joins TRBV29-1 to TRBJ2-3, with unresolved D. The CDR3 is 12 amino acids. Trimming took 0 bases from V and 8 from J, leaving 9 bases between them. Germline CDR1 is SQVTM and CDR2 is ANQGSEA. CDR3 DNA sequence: TGCAGCGTTGAAGATCTTGGTAGTACGCAGTATTTT. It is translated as CSVEDLGSTQYF.

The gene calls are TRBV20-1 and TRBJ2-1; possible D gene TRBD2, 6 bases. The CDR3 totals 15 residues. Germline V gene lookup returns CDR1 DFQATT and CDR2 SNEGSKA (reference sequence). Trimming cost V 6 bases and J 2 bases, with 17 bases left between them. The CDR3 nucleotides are TGCAGTGCCAGTCCCCCAACGGGAGCCTACAATGAGCAGTTCTTC. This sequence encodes CSASPPTGAYNEQFF.

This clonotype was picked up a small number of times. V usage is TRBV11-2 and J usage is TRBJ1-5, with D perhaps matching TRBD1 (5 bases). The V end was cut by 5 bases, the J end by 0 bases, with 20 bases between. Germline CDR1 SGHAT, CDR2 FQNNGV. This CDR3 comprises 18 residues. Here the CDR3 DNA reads TGTGCCAGCAGCGGAGGCGGGACGGCCGCTTATAGCAATCAGCCCCAGCATTTT. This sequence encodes CASSGGGTAAYSNQPQHF.

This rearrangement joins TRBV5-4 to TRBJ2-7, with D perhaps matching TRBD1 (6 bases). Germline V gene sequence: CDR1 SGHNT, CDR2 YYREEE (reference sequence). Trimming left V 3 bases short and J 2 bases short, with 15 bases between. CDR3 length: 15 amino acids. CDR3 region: CASSSRTEPTYEQYF. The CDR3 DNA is TGTGCCAGCAGCTCCAGGACAGAACCAACCTACGAGCAGTACTTC.

The CDR3 region is CSASKTGARGETQYF. The CDR3 DNA sequence: TGCAGTGCTAGTAAAACAGGGGCGCGGGGAGAGACCCAGTACTTC. The rearrangement links TRBV20-1 to TRBJ2-5; weak D call: TRBD1 (7 bases). The V end was cut by 3 bases, the J end by 4 bases, with 18 bases between. CDR3 length: 15 residues. CDR1 is DFQATT, CDR2 SNEGSKA, per germline (reference sequence).

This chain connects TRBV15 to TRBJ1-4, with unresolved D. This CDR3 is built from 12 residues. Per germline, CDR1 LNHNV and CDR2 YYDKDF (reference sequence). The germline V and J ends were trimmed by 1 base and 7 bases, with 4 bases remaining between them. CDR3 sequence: CATSRVGEKLFF. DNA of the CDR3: TGTGCCACCAGCAGAGTTGGTGAAAAACTGTTTTTT.

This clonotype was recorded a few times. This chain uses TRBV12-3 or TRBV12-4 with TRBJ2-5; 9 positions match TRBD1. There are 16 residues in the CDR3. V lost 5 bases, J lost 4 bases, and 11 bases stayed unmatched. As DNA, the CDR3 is TGTGCCAGCAGTCACATACCCGGGACAGGGCCAGAGACCCAGTACTTC. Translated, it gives CASSHIPGTGPETQYF.

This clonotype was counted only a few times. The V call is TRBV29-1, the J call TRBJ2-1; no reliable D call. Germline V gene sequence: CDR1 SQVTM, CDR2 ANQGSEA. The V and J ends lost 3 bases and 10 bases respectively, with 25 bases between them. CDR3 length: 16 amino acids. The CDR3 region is CSVEDATHPAVGEQFF. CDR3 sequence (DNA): TGCAGCGTTGAGGATGCCACCCACCCCGCAGTGGGCGAGCAGTTCTTC.

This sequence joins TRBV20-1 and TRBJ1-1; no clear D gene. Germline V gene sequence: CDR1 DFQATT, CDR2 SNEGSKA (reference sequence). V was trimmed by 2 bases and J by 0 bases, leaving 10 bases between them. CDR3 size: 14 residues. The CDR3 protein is CSARLGRLNTEAFF. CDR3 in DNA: TGCAGTGCTAGACTTGGCCGTTTGAACACTGAAGCTTTCTTT.

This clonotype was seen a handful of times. The DNA for the CDR3 is TGTGCCAGCAGTTACGATTCTGGGTCTGGGGCCAACGTCCTGACTTTC. Translated: CASSYDSGSGANVLTF. The V and J genes are TRBV6-2 or TRBV6-3 and TRBJ2-6; D gene uncertain. Germline values: CDR1 MNHEY, CDR2 SVGEGT. Trimming pared 2 bases from V and 1 base from J, leaving 9 bases between. The CDR3 spans 16 residues.

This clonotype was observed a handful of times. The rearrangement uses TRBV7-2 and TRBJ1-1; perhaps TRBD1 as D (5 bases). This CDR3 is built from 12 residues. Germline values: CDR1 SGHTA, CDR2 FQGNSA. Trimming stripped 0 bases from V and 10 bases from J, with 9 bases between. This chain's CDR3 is CASSLARGGAFF. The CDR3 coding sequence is TGTGCCAGCAGCTTAGCTCGGGGGGGAGCTTTCTTT.

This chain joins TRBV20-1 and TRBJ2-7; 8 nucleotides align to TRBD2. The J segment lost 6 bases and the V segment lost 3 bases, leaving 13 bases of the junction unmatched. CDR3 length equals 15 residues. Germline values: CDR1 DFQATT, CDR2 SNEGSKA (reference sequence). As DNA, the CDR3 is TGCAGTGCTAGGGAGGGGATAGCGGGATCTAGCGAGCAGTACGTC. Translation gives CSAREGIAGSSEQYV.

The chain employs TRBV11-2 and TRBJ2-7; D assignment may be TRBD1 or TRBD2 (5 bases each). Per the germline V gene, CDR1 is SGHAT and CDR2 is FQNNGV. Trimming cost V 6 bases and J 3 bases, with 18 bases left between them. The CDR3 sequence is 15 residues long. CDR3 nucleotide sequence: TGTGCCAGCAGTCGACCGGGACGGAACCTCTACGAGCAGTACTTC. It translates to CASSRPGRNLYEQYF. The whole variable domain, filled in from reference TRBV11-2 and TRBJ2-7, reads EAGVAQSPRYKIIEKRQSVAFWCNPISGHATLYWYQQILGQGPKLLIQFQNNGVVDDSQLPKDRFSAERLKGVDSTLKIQPAKLEDSAVYLCASSRPGRNLYEQYFGPGTRLTVT.

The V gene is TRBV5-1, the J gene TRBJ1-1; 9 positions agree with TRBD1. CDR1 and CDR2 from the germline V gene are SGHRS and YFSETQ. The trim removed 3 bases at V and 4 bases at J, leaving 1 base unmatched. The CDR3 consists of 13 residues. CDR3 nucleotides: TGCGCCAGCAGCTGGGACAGGGCCACTGAAGCTTTCTTT. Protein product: CASSWDRATEAFF.

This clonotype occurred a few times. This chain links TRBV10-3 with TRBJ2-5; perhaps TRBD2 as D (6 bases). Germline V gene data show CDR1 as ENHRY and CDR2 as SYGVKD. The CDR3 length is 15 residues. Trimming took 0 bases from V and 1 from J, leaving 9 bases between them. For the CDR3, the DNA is TGTGCCATCAGTGAGTCGGGCGGGGCCCAAGAGACCCAGTACTTC. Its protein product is CAISESGGAQETQYF.

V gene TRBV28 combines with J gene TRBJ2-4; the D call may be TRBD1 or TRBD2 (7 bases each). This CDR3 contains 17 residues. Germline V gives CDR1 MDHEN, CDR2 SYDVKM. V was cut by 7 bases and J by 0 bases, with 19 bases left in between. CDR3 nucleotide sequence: TGTGCCAGCAAGAACCAGGGGGGGAGATTAGCCAAAAACATTCAGTACTTC. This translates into CASKNQGGRLAKNIQYF.

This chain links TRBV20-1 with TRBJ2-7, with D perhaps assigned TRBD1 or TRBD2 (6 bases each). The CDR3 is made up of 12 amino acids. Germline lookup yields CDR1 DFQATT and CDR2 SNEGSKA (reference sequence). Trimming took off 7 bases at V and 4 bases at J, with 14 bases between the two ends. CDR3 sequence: CSVTRGRYEQYF. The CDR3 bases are TGCAGTGTAACAAGGGGGAGGTACGAGCAGTACTTC.

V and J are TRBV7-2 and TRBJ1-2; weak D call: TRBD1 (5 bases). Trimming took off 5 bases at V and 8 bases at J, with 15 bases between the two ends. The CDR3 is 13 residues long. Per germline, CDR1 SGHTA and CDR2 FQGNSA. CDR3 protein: CASSPGTGSGYTF. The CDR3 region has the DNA TGTGCCAGCAGCCCCGGGACGGGCTCCGGCTACACCTTC.

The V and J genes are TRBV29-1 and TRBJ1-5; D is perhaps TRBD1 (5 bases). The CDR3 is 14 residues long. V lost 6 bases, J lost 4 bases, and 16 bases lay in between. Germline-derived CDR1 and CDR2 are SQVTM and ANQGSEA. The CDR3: CSVRGTLPNQPQHF. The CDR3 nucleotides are TGCAGCGTCCGAGGGACCCTCCCGAATCAGCCCCAGCATTTT.

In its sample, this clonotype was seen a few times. CDR3 region: CASSETAGSYNEQFF. CDR3 nucleotide sequence: TGTGCCAGCAGCGAGACAGCGGGATCCTACAATGAGCAGTTCTTC. J is TRBJ2-1 and V is TRBV9; 7 bases match TRBD2. The trim removed 3 bases at V and 1 base at J, leaving 4 bases unmatched. In germline, CDR1 is SGDLS, CDR2 YYNGEE. There are 15 residues in the CDR3.

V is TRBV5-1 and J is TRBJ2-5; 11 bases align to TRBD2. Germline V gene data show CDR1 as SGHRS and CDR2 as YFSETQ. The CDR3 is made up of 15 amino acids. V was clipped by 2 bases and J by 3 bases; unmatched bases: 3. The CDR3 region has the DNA TGCGCCAGCAGCTTACTAGCGGGAGCCGAAGAGACCCAGTACTTC. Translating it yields CASSLLAGAEETQYF. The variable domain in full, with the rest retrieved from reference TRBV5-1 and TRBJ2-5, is KAGVTQTPRYLIKTRGQQVTLSCSPISGHRSVSWYQQTPGQGLQFLFEYFSETQRNKGNFPGRFSGRQFSNSRSEMNVSTLELGDSALYLCASSLLAGAEETQYFGPGTRLLVL.

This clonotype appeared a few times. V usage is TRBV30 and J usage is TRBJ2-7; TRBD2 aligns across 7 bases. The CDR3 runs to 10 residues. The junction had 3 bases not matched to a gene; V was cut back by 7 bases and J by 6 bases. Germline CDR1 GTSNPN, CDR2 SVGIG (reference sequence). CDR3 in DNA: TGTGCCTTATGGGGGGGCGAGCAGTACTTC. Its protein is CALWGGEQYF.

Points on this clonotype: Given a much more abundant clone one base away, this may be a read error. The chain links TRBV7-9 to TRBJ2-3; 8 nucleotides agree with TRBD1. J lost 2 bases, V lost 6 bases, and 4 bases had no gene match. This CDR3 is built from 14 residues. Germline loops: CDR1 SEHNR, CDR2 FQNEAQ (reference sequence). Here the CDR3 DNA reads TGTGCCAGCAGTTTGGACAGGGACACAGATACGCAGTATTTT. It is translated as CASSLDRDTDTQYF.

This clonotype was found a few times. The CDR3 DNA sequence: TGCAGTGCTAGGAGACTAGCGGAAAGTTACAATGAGCAGTTCTTC. Translating gives CSARRLAESYNEQFF. The V and J genes are TRBV20-1 and TRBJ2-1; 9 bases map to TRBD2. Germline values: CDR1 DFQATT, CDR2 SNEGSKA (reference sequence). The trim removed 3 bases at V and 4 bases at J, leaving 7 bases unmatched. The CDR3 sequence is 15 residues long.